The clone carrying this T cell receptor beta chain was recorded a few times. Its antigen is still unknown. The sample originates from a study of beta chain features in type 1 diabetes. Study-wide results and caveats: When VDJ junctions were examined, type 1 diabetes patients showed fewer insertions and more deletions. Any PCR bias toward short templates would affect both groups alike. Any role of HLA type in TCRB rearrangement remained unresolved here.

Since all of the isolated RNA was reverse transcribed, expressed TCRB transcripts were what got sequenced. Clones were read by immunoSEQ multiplex PCR, and TCRdb kept only the in-frame ones, dropping some. The data hold just over 450,000 clones, with 25% to 35% observed a single time. This CDR3 is built from 15 residues. Trimming shortened V by 3 bases and J by 2 bases, and 13 bases separated the two germline ends. The germline V gene encodes CDR1 SGHVS and CDR2 FNYEAQ. The sequenced material came from naive CD4+ T cells from blood. The origin of this receptor is a man younger than 30 in good health. The rearrangement links TRBV7-6 to TRBJ2-5, with D hard to call. The chain's CDR3 is CASSLVGVTQETQYF. CDR3 sequence (DNA): TGTGCCAGCAGCTTGGTGGGTGTAACGCAAGAGACCCAGTACTTC.